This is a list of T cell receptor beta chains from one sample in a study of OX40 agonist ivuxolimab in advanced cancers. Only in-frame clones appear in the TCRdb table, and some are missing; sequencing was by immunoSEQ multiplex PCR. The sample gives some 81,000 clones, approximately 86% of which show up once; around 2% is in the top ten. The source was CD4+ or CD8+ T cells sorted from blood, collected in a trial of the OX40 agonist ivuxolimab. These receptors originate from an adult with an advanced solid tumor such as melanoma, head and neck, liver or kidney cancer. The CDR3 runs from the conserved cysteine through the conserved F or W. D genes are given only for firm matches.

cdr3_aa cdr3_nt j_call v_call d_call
CARGGAGDTEAFF TGTGCCAGGGGGGGGGCAGGCGACACTGAAGCTTTCTTT TRBJ1-1 TRBV6-1 NA
CASSATWPPYNEQFF TGTGCCAGCAGCGCGACCTGGCCGCCCTACAATGAGCAGTTCTTC TRBJ2-1 TRBV7-2 NA
CAWGRGVGQPQHF TGTGCCTGGGGAAGGGGAGTGGGTCAGCCCCAGCATTTT TRBJ1-5 TRBV30 NA
CASLGRGTNTGELFF TGTGCCAGCTTGGGGAGGGGGACGAACACCGGGGAGCTGTTTTTT TRBJ2-2 TRBV7-8 NA
CASSQDTNYGYTF TGTGCCAGCAGTCAAGACACTAACTATGGCTACACCTTC TRBJ1-2 TRBV6-1 NA
CASSPLGAGVSEQYF TGTGCCAGCAGCCCCCTGGGAGCAGGGGTAAGCGAGCAGTACTTC TRBJ2-7 TRBV9 NA
CASSPSASGSYNEQFF TGTGCCAGCAGCCCATCTGCCAGCGGCTCCTACAATGAGCAGTTCTTC TRBJ2-1 TRBV7-3 NA
CASSLVGTGEGYTF TGTGCCAGCTCACTGGTGGGGACAGGGGAAGGCTACACCTTC TRBJ1-2 TRBV18 TRBD1
CASSLGLAGGHEQYF TGTGCCAGCAGCCTTGGACTAGCGGGGGGTCACGAGCAGTACTTC TRBJ2-7 TRBV7-3 TRBD2
CSAVSYEQYF TGCAGTGCTGTCTCATACGAGCAGTACTTC TRBJ2-7 TRBV20-1 NA
CASSLFTRGQGETQYF TGTGCCAGCAGCTTATTCACAAGGGGGCAAGGGGAGACCCAGTACTTC TRBJ2-5 TRBV5-6 TRBD1
CASSQDWEAASHYGYTF TGCGCCAGCAGCCAAGATTGGGAGGCGGCCTCGCATTATGGCTACACCTTC TRBJ1-2 TRBV4-3 NA
CASSHPGQGAGKLFF TGTGCCAGCAGTCATCCGGGACAGGGGGCGGGAAAACTGTTTTTT TRBJ1-4 TRBV6-5 TRBD1
CASSYSRDRSGYTF TGTGCCAGCAGTTACTCGAGGGACAGAAGTGGCTACACCTTC TRBJ1-2 TRBV6-6 TRBD1
CASSVGTASNQPQHF TGTGCCAGCTCGGTAGGAACAGCTAGCAATCAGCCCCAGCATTTT TRBJ1-5 TRBV18 NA
CASSLSIGTSGSGTQYF TGTGCCAGCAGTTTATCGATCGGGACTAGCGGTTCGGGTACGCAGTATTTT TRBJ2-3 TRBV27 TRBD2
CASSIVRVDEQYF TGTGCCAGCAGTATAGTACGGGTAGACGAGCAGTACTTC TRBJ2-7 TRBV28 NA
CASSRRLGSTYEKLFF TGTGCCAGCAGCCGAAGGCTGGGATCAACGTATGAAAAACTGTTTTTT TRBJ1-4 TRBV27 NA
CASSGEGPETQYF TGTGCCAGCAGCGGGGAAGGGCCGGAGACCCAGTACTTC TRBJ2-5 TRBV11-1 NA
CAWNSLTVSNEQFF TGTGCCTGGAACAGTCTGACAGTGAGCAATGAGCAGTTCTTC TRBJ2-1 TRBV30 NA